This TCR beta chain is drawn from a study of CD8 T cells in Susac syndrome. Study outcomes and limitations: The number of individuals included in the study's TCR sequencing and HLA analysis was acknowledged as relatively small.

Sequencing of TCR beta covered CD8+ and CD4+ T cells obtained from blood. The multiple sclerosis controls were treatment-naive patients, and their relapsing-remitting disease was stable or active. In the case of this clonotype: Its antigen is currently unknown.

With random hexamers, reverse transcription was performed on 0.5 to 1 ug of RNA. With immunoSEQ multiplex PCR, TCR beta CDR3 was amplified across 54 Vbeta and 13 Jbeta. TCRdb recomputed calls from the immunoSEQ multiplex PCR reads with MiXCR, one row per CDR3 protein. The sample records around 190,000 distinct CDR3 sequences, 85% to 95% being singletons. Deletions cut 4 bases from V and 3 bases from J, with 13 bases between. Germline assignment: CDR1 SGHAT and CDR2 FQNNGV. CDR3 length equals 15 residues. The sequenced material came from CD8+ T cells from PBMCs. The chain uses TRBV11-2 and TRBJ1-5; D perhaps matches TRBD1 (6 bases). This clonotype was sampled from a human donor with multiple sclerosis. The CDR3: CASSWGPGSNQPQHF. As DNA, the CDR3 is TGTGCCAGCAGCTGGGGGCCGGGGTCCAATCAGCCCCAGCATTTT.